This T cell receptor beta chain stems from a study of a mutant IDH1 vaccine in newly diagnosed glioma. For the study at large: V12 took place at week 35, and V13 at week 47.

Germline V lookup: CDR1 LNHDA, CDR2 SQIVND (reference sequence). The V segment lost 7 bases and the J segment 6 bases; nucleotides outside the gene matches: 10. The CDR3 is 15 residues long. The time point is: week 35, safety follow-up. The content of each vaccine dose was 300 ug of mutant IDH1 20-mer peptide, and topical imiquimod accompanied it. Each donor presented with a new WHO grade 3 or 4 astrocytoma that tested IDH1-mutant and showed ATRX loss. This clone was recorded a few times. The antigen remains undetermined. This table comes from immunoSEQ multiplex PCR, and its TCRdb copy is limited to in-frame clones, with some not included. Of roughly 51,000 clones in the sample, more than 65% were seen once.

The source of this sequence is a man aged 35-49 years with glioma. Sequences were derived from PBMCs, sampled from a glioma patient whose treatment included an IDH1 peptide vaccine. The rearrangement links TRBV19 to TRBJ1-5; 9 bases line up with TRBD1. CDR3 in DNA: TGTGCCAGTACCCCCCGGGACAGGGTGCTTCAGCCCCAGCATTTT. Protein product: CASTPRDRVLQPQHF.